This T cell receptor (beta chain) appears in the sequencing data of a study of radiation and T cells in renal cell carcinoma. The treatment was: 15 Gy SBRT to primary tumor, nephrectomy 4 weeks later. Data came from immunoSEQ multiplex PCR; TCRdb stores just in-frame clones and leaves some out. Here the sample spans some 16,000 clones, roughly 50% being singletons. This clone is medium-sized by share. CDR3 length: 13 residues. Trimming cost V 2 bases and J 7 bases, with 9 bases left between them. Germline assignment: CDR1 KGHSH and CDR2 LQKENI. The receptor's source is a woman in her sixties with renal cell carcinoma. The sample consisted of tumor tissue, taken from a patient whose treatment included radiotherapy and nephrectomy. The genes are TRBV18 and TRBJ1-5; D gene ambiguous. The CDR3: CASSPGSEQPQHF. CDR3 coding DNA: TGTGCCAGCTCACCAGGAAGTGAACAGCCCCAGCATTTT.